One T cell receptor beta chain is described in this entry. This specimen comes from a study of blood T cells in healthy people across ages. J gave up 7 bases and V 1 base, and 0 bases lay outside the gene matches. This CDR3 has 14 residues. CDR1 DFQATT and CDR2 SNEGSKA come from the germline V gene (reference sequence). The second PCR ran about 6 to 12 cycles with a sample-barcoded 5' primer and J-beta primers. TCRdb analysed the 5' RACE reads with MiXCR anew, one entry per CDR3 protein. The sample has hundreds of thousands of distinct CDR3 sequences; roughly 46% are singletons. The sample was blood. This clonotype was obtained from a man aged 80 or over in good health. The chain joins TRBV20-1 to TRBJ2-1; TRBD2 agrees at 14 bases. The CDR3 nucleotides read TGCAGTGCTAGAGGACTAGCGGGAGGGAATGAGCAGTTCTTC. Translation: CSARGLAGGNEQFF.